This TCR beta chain was captured by sequencing in a study of CD8 T cells in Susac syndrome. From germline, CDR1 is DFQATT and CDR2 SNEGSKA (reference sequence). The CDR3 spans 15 residues. V was clipped by 5 bases and J by 4 bases, with 19 bases between them. RNA, at 0.5 to 1 ug, was reverse transcribed with random hexamers. Across 54 Vbeta and 13 Jbeta, immunoSEQ multiplex PCR amplified TCR beta CDR3. TCRdb reprocessed the immunoSEQ multiplex PCR reads via MiXCR and lists one record per CDR3 protein. This sample has roughly 150,000 distinct CDR3 sequences, with about 95% found just once. This TCR was sampled from a human donor with Susac syndrome. The chain has TRBV20-1 and TRBJ2-3; D possibly corresponds to TRBD1 (5 bases). Source material: CD4+ T cells from PBMCs. The CDR3 region has the DNA TGCAGTGCTGGCGTGGGGCATCACTCGGCAGATACGCAGTATTTT. As protein: CSAGVGHHSADTQYF.